A selection of T cell receptor beta chains follows, all from one sample in a study of T cells in Graves' hyperthyroidism and ophthalmopathy. Each CDR3 protein is one row after TCRdb ran MiXCR on the multiplex PCR reads. Of roughly 710,000 distinct CDR3 sequences in the sample, under 45% were seen once. The source material was blood. These receptors were taken from a woman in her thirties or forties with Graves' hyperthyroidism. Each CDR3 is given with its conserved first and last residue. D genes are given only for firm matches. Clone size appears in some rows only: once, few, many, or a class for an expanded clone.

clone_size,j_call,d_call,cdr3_length,v_call,cdr3_aa,cdr3_nt
many,TRBJ1-3,.,12,TRBV12-3/TRBV12-4,CASDLTGNTIYF,TGTGCCAGCGATTTGACTGGAAACACCATATATTTT
many,TRBJ1-5,.,15,TRBV19,CASSRDLRSNQPQHF,TGTGCCAGTAGTCGGGATCTTCGGAGCAATCAGCCCCAGCATTTT
.,TRBJ1-5,.,18,TRBV4-1,CASSQGMLRGLSNQPQHF,TGCGCCAGCAGCCAAGGGATGCTACGTGGTTTAAGCAATCAGCCCCAGCATTTT
.,TRBJ1-4,TRBD1,15,TRBV2,CASSRGQGSNEKLFF,TGTGCCAGCAGCCGGGGACAGGGCTCTAATGAAAAACTGTTTTTT
many,TRBJ2-6,.,18,TRBV2,CASSPRTVISSGANVLTF,TGTGCCAGCAGTCCCCGGACGGTGATCAGCTCTGGGGCCAACGTCCTGACTTTC
.,TRBJ2-1,.,13,TRBV7-2,CASSWLTYNEQFF,TGTGCCAGCAGCTGGCTGACGTACAATGAGCAGTTCTTC
many,TRBJ2-7,.,14,TRBV7-9,CASSSRRGPYEQYF,TGTGCCAGCAGCTCCCGGAGGGGACCCTACGAGCAGTACTTC
.,TRBJ1-5,.,17,TRBV19,CASTYRQPGGGHQPQHF,TGTGCCAGTACCTACAGACAGCCCGGGGGGGGGCATCAGCCCCAGCATTTT
many,TRBJ1-2,TRBD1,14,TRBV10-3,CAISEGQGAYGYTF,TGTGCCATCAGTGAAGGACAGGGCGCCTATGGCTACACCTTC
many,TRBJ2-7,.,13,TRBV15,CATSRDYMYEQYF,TGTGCCACCAGCAGAGATTACATGTACGAGCAGTACTTC
.,TRBJ1-2,.,16,TRBV27,CASSRLSRSHPYGYTF,TGTGCCAGCAGTCGCCTGTCGAGATCGCACCCCTATGGCTACACCTTC
many,TRBJ2-5,.,13,TRBV9,CASSVDSLGPQYF,TGTGCCAGCAGCGTAGATTCGCTAGGGCCCCAGTACTTC
few,TRBJ2-7,TRBD1,13,TRBV5-6,CASSFDRGSEQYF,TGTGCCAGCAGCTTTGACAGGGGTAGCGAGCAGTACTTC
many,TRBJ2-5,.,12,TRBV19,CATRRGQETQYF,TGTGCCACACGAAGGGGGCAAGAGACCCAGTACTTC
.,TRBJ1-2,TRBD1,17,TRBV7-2,CASSPRQGMRANYGYTF,TGTGCCAGCAGCCCGCGACAGGGAATGAGGGCTAACTATGGCTACACCTTC
.,TRBJ1-2,.,16,TRBV12-3/TRBV12-4,CASSSTVIAGLHGYTF,TGTGCCAGCAGTTCAACCGTGATAGCCGGGCTACATGGCTACACCTTC
few,TRBJ2-6,.,15,TRBV19,CASSGTTLRANVLTF,TGTGCCAGTAGTGGTACGACTCTGAGGGCCAACGTCCTGACTTTC
few,TRBJ2-5,TRBD2,15,TRBV20-1,CSASMGLAGKETQYF,TGCAGTGCTAGTATGGGGCTAGCGGGGAAAGAGACCCAGTACTTC
.,TRBJ1-6,.,14,TRBV6-5,CASSLLSVESPLHF,TGTGCCAGCAGTTTACTATCAGTGGAATCACCCCTCCACTTT
.,TRBJ1-5,.,13,TRBV5-1,CASSLGQEFPQHF,TGCGCCAGCAGCTTGGGGCAGGAGTTCCCCCAGCATTTT
few,TRBJ1-2,TRBD1,17,TRBV6-1,CASSARPGQPITNGYTF,TGTGCCAGCAGTGCTCGACCGGGACAGCCAATTACCAATGGCTACACCTTC
many,TRBJ2-6,.,13,TRBV29-1,CSITGPGANVLTF,TGCAGCATAACAGGACCTGGGGCCAACGTCCTGACTTTC
many,TRBJ1-4,.,15,TRBV15,CATRNGQTANEKLFF,TGTGCCACCAGGAATGGACAGACGGCTAATGAAAAACTGTTTTTT
.,TRBJ2-7,TRBD2,16,TRBV12-5,CASGLTLAGNTYEQYF,TGTGCTAGTGGTTTGACCCTAGCGGGAAATACCTACGAGCAGTACTTC
.,TRBJ2-5,.,19,TRBV7-9,CASSSQPGQGLAGWETQYF,TGTGCCAGCAGCTCCCAGCCGGGACAGGGCCTAGCGGGATGGGAGACCCAGTACTTC
many,TRBJ2-5,TRBD2,14,TRBV4-3,CASSQHTSEETQYF,TGCGCCAGCAGCCAACACACTAGCGAAGAGACCCAGTACTTC
.,TRBJ1-1,.,12,TRBV28,CASTARVTEAFF,TGTGCCAGTACAGCTAGGGTCACTGAAGCTTTCTTT
.,TRBJ1-1,TRBD1,15,TRBV5-6,CASSFHPGTGTEAFF,TGTGCCAGCAGCTTTCACCCCGGGACAGGGACTGAAGCTTTCTTT
many,TRBJ1-4,.,11,TRBV29-1,CSVGHLEKLFF,TGCAGCGTGGGACACCTTGAAAAACTGTTTTTT
.,TRBJ2-7,.,14,TRBV12-5,CARGQDRSFDEQYF,TGTGCTAGAGGCCAGGATCGTAGTTTCGACGAGCAGTACTTC
many,TRBJ1-6,.,14,TRBV12-3/TRBV12-4,CASSFFRPGSPLHF,TGTGCCAGCAGTTTCTTCCGCCCGGGTTCACCCCTCCACTTT
.,TRBJ2-6,.,15,TRBV2,CASSADLAGANVLTF,TGTGCCAGCAGTGCGGACTTGGCTGGGGCCAACGTCCTGACTTTC
once,TRBJ2-3,TRBD1,16,TRBV19,CASSITGQGVMDTQYF,TGTGCCAGTAGTATAACAGGACAGGGTGTTATGGATACGCAGTATTTT
.,TRBJ1-1,.,12,TRBV6-5,CASSPVDSEAFF,TGTGCCAGCTCACCAGTGGATTCTGAAGCTTTCTTT
many,TRBJ1-6,TRBD1,14,TRBV10-3,CAISEQGEDSPLHF,TGTGCCATCAGTGAGCAGGGGGAGGATTCACCCCTCCACTTT
once,TRBJ1-6,.,14,TRBV7-2,CASSPGVQNSPLHF,TGTGCCAGCAGCCCAGGGGTCCAGAATTCACCCCTCCACTTT
.,TRBJ2-5,.,14,TRBV20-1,CSARESAGKETQYF,TGCAGTGCTAGAGAATCTGCGGGGAAAGAGACCCAGTACTTC
many,TRBJ2-2,.,15,TRBV11-2,CASSPRVRKTGELFF,TGTGCCAGCAGCCCGCGGGTCCGAAAGACCGGGGAGCTGTTTTTT
few,TRBJ2-2,TRBD1,14,TRBV7-9,CASSFRQGREELFF,TGTGCCAGCAGCTTCCGACAGGGGCGTGAGGAGCTGTTTTTT
once,TRBJ2-5,TRBD2,15,TRBV20-1,CSARTSGIEKETQYF,TGCAGTGCACGGACTAGCGGGATAGAGAAAGAGACCCAGTACTTC
few,TRBJ1-2,.,15,TRBV12-3/TRBV12-4,CASSLKQGTGYGYTF,TGTGCCAGCAGTTTAAAGCAGGGGACCGGCTATGGCTACACCTTC
.,TRBJ1-5,.,14,TRBV4-3,CASGRGALNQPQHF,TGCGCCAGCGGCCGAGGGGCCCTCAATCAGCCCCAGCATTTT
.,TRBJ2-7,TRBD1,15,TRBV12-3/TRBV12-4,CASSFSDRVAYEQYF,TGTGCCAGCAGTTTCTCGGACAGGGTGGCCTACGAGCAGTACTTC
.,TRBJ1-1,.,16,TRBV4-1,CASSRGRGLMNTEAFF,TGCGCCAGCAGCCGAGGGAGGGGACTCATGAACACTGAAGCTTTCTTT
many,TRBJ1-5,.,14,TRBV6-5,CASSSQGSYQPQHF,TGTGCCAGCAGTTCCCAAGGATCCTATCAGCCCCAGCATTTT
few,TRBJ2-5,.,13,TRBV7-2,CAWTASPGETQYF,TGTGCCTGGACCGCTAGCCCAGGGGAGACCCAGTACTTC
.,TRBJ2-7,TRBD2,16,TRBV19,CASSQLAGVSMYEQYF,TGTGCCAGTAGCCAACTAGCGGGAGTAAGTATGTACGAGCAGTACTTC
.,TRBJ1-5,.,15,TRBV5-1,CASSLQGEEGQPQHF,TGCGCCAGCAGCTTGCAAGGGGAGGAGGGTCAGCCCCAGCATTTT
.,TRBJ1-3,.,15,TRBV6-6,CGVASSVGHGNTIYF,TGTGGTGTAGCAAGCAGCGTAGGACATGGAAACACCATATATTTT
.,TRBJ2-6,TRBD1,18,TRBV9,CASSGRGRIGSGANVLTF,TGTGCCAGCTCCGGAAGGGGGCGAATCGGGTCTGGGGCCAACGTCCTGACTTTC